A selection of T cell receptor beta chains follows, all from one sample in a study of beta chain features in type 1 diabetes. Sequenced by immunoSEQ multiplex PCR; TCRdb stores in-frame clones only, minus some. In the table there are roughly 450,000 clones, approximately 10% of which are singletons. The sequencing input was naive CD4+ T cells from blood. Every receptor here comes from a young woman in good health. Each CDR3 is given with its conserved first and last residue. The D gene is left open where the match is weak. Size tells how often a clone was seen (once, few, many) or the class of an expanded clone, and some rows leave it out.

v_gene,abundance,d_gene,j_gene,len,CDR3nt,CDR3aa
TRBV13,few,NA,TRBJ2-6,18,TGTGCCAGCAGCTTAGAAAGGGGGAAAACTTCTGGGGCCAACGTCCTGACTTTC,CASSLERGKTSGANVLTF
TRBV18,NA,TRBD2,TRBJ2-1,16,TGTGCCAGCTCACCAGGGTGGACTAGCGGGAGAAATGAGCAGTTCTTC,CASSPGWTSGRNEQFF
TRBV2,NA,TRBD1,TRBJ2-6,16,TGTGCCAGCACCCGGGACAGGGTATTTGGGGCCAACGTCCTGACTTTC,CASTRDRVFGANVLTF
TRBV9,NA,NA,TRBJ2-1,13,TGTGCCAGCAGCGGGAGGTCCTACAATGAGCAGTTCTTC,CASSGRSYNEQFF
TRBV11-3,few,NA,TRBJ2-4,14,TGTGCCAGCAGCCCTAGAGGGGCCAAAAACATTCAGTACTTC,CASSPRGAKNIQYF
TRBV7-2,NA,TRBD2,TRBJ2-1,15,TGTGCCAGCAGCTTTGGCAGCGGGACCTACAATGAGCAGTTCTTC,CASSFGSGTYNEQFF
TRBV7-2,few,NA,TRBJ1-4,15,TGTGCCAGCAGCACCGGACCGTTCCGGGATGAAAAACTGTTTTTT,CASSTGPFRDEKLFF
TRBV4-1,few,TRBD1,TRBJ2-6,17,TGCGCCAGCAGCGTGGGACAGTTAATCTCTGGGGCCAACGTCCTGACTTTC,CASSVGQLISGANVLTF
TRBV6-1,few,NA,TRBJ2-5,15,TGTGCCAGCAGCCCGGGGTCGACCGGGCCTGAGACCCAGTACTTC,CASSPGSTGPETQYF
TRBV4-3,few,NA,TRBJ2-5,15,TGCGCCAGCAGCCAAGATCTTACAGTAGAGGTGACCCAGTACTTC,CASSQDLTVEVTQYF
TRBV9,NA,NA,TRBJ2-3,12,TGTGCCAGCAGCGTAGCTGCGGGTACGCAGTATTTT,CASSVAAGTQYF
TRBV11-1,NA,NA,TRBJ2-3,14,TGTGCCAGCAGCTTAAGGGACAACCGAAGGCCGGGGTATTTT,CASSLRDNRRPGYF
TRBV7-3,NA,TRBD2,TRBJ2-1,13,TGTGCCAGCAGCTTGGGACTAGCCAATGAGCAGTTCTTC,CASSLGLANEQFF
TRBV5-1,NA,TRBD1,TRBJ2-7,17,TGCGCCAGCAGCTCAACCGGGACAGCTCAACCCCGCTACGAGCAGTACTTC,CASSSTGTAQPRYEQYF
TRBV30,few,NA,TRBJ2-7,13,NA,CAWGTGTAFSKYF
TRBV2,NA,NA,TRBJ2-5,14,TGTGCCAGCACTGGGACATCGCGGGCCGAGACCCAGTACTTC,CASTGTSRAETQYF
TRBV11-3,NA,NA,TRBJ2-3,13,TGTGCCAGCAGCCTCCCGAGGACAGATACGCAGTATTTT,CASSLPRTDTQYF
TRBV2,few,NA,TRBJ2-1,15,TGTGCTACAGAGAGGGAGCCCGGGACCGGCAATGAGCAGTTCTTC,CATEREPGTGNEQFF
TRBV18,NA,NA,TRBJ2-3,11,TGTGCCAGCTCACACCCAGATACGCAGTATTTT,CASSHPDTQYF
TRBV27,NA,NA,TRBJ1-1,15,TGTGCCAGCAGCGCCGGTAGATACATGAACACTGAAGCTTTCTTT,CASSAGRYMNTEAFF